What follows is one T cell receptor (beta chain) and its context. The protocol was immunoSEQ multiplex PCR, while the TCRdb copy is restricted to in-frame clones and leaves out a portion. Among under 200,000 clones, 85% to 95% were seen once, and the ten largest hold approximately 0.5%. The data belong to a study of blood T cell repertoires in COVID-19. Study overall: Italy, Spain and the United States were the sources of the convalescent and acute COVID-19 samples. Sources were T cells, B-cell-depleted T cells, or PBMCs; the material itself was cDNA or gDNA.

The CDR3 is 15 amino acids. Germline lookup yields CDR1 SGHRS and CDR2 YFSETQ. Trimming shortened V by 1 base and J by 6 bases, and 11 bases separated the two germline ends. The clonotype was recovered from a man between 45 and 60 years old with acute or convalescent COVID-19. Sequencing was performed on peripheral blood. The V call is TRBV5-1, the J call TRBJ1-6; D is perhaps TRBD1 (5 bases). The CDR3 region has the DNA TGCGCCAGCAGCTTGAGTCTGGGGGGTAATTCACCCCTCCACTTT. This translates into CASSLSLGGNSPLHF. Drawing the rest from reference TRBV5-1 and TRBJ1-6, the complete variable domain is KAGVTQTPRYLIKTRGQQVTLSCSPISGHRSVSWYQQTPGQGLQFLFEYFSETQRNKGNFPGRFSGRQFSNSRSEMNVSTLELGDSALYLCASSLSLGGNSPLHFGNGTRLTVT.